A single sample is the source of the 5 T cell receptor beta chains below, sequenced in a study of tumor and adjacent non-tumor tissue in lung cancer. The template was RNA from unsorted bulk tissue. A modified ARM-PCR protocol with three rounds of nested PCR amplified TCRbeta. A single record per CDR3 protein comes from TCRdb applying MiXCR to the multiplex PCR reads. The table has approximately 76,000 distinct CDR3 sequences, approximately 68% seen once. The specimen was lung tumor tissue. Every receptor here comes from a woman in her seventies with non-small cell lung cancer.

In the case of this clonotype: A much larger clone lies one base from this, so it may be a read error. The rearrangement links TRBV4-2 to TRBJ2-7; D may match TRBD1 or TRBD2 (5 bases each). The CDR3 length is 14 residues. Germline assignment: CDR1 LGHNA and CDR2 YNFKEQ. The CDR3 here is CVSSQGTLSYEQYF. The CDR3 nucleotides read TGTGTCAGCAGCCAAGGGACCCTTTCCTACGAGCAGTACTTC.

About this clonotype: A much bigger clone sits one base away, suggesting this may be a read error. The chain employs TRBV13 and TRBJ2-1; possibly TRBD1 or TRBD2 for D (5 bases each). Germline V gene sequence: CDR1 PRHDT, CDR2 FYEKMQ (reference sequence). This CDR3 comprises 13 residues. This CDR3 reads CASEGRGGYDQFF. DNA for the CDR3: TGTGCCAGCGAAGGTAGGGGCGGGTATGATCAGTTCTTC.

This clonotype came up once. The V call is TRBV10-2, the J call TRBJ2-2; maybe TRBD2 (6 bases). Trimming cost V 8 bases and J 7 bases, with 23 bases left between them. The CDR3 has 16 residues. Germline V gene data show CDR1 as WSHSY and CDR2 as SAAADI. The DNA of the CDR3 is TGCGCCAGCCAGCGGTTGGCGGGGTCTTCGAGCGGGGAGCTGTTTTTT. Residues: CASQRLAGSSSGELFF.

Concerning this clonotype itself: This may arise from a read error, as a much more abundant clone is one base away. This sequence joins TRBV28 and TRBJ2-7; 10 positions agree with TRBD2. The CDR3 runs 15 residues. Germline assignment: CDR1 MDHEN and CDR2 SYDVKM. CDR3 bases: TGTGTCAGCAGTTTAGGACTAGCGGTCTCCTACGAGCAGTACTTC. This gives the protein CVSSLGLAVSYEQYF.

Concerning this clonotype: At one of its ends the junction is not consistent with the germline gene, which may arise from a read error. This sequence joins TRBV29-1 and TRBJ1-4; 9 bases map to TRBD1. CDR1 is SQVTM and CDR2 is ANQGSEA in the germline V gene. The CDR3 spans 14 residues. The CDR3 nucleotides are TGCAGCGTCAGACAGGGGGGGGCTAATGAAAGACTGTTTTTT. Translation: CSVRQGGANERLFF.